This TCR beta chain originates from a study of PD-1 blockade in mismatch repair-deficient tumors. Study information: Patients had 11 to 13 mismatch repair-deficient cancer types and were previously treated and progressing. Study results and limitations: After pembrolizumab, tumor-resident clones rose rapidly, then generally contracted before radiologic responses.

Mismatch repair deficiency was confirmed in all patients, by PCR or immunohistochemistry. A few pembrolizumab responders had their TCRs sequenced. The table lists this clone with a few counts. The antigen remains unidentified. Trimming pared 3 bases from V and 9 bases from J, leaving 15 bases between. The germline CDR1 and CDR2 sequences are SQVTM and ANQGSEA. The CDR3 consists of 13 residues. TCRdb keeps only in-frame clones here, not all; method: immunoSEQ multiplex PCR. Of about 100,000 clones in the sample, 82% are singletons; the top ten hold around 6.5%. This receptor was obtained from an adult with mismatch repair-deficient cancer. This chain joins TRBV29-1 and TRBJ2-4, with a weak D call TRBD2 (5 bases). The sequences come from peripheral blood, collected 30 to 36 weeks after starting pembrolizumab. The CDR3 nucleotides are TGCAGCGTTGAGGGTAGTTTGGACTTCATTCAGTACTTC. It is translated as CSVEGSLDFIQYF.